The 20 T cell receptor beta chains given below trace back to one sample, sequenced in a study of blood T cell repertoires in COVID-19 (TCRdb year 2020). Libraries were constructed by the immunoSEQ multiplex PCR assay. TCRdb provides this immuneACCESS table in a form limited to in-frame rearrangements. Some clones are lacking; in checked studies, under half of them reflect an unresolved V gene, and why the rest are absent is not known. This sample holds roughly 160,000 clones; roughly four fifths were observed only once. 11% of the sample belongs to the ten largest clones. The source material was peripheral blood. These receptors originate from a man between 65 and 80 years old with active or convalescent COVID-19.

V usage is TRBV7-9 and J usage is TRBJ1-4; perhaps TRBD1 as D (5 bases). The germline gives CDR1 SEHNR, CDR2 FQNEAQ (reference sequence). V lost 1 base and J lost 7, with 16 bases in between. This CDR3 region has 16 residues. In nucleotides, the CDR3 is TGTGCCAGCAGCTTAGAAAGGCAGGGAAGAAGTGAAAAACTGTTTTTT. This gives the protein CASSLERQGRSEKLFF.

A single count supports this clone. The DNA of the CDR3 is TGTGCCAGCAGACTAGGAGGGGCTTACGAGCAGTACTTC. Its translation is CASRLGGAYEQYF. This sequence joins TRBV7-2 and TRBJ2-7; TRBD2 might be the D (6 bases). Trimming left V 6 bases short and J 4 bases short, with 13 bases between. CDR1 is SGHTA, CDR2 FQGNSA, per germline. CDR3 length: 13 residues. Using reference TRBV7-2 and TRBJ2-7 for the parts outside the CDR3, the full variable domain is GAGVSQSPSNKVTEKGKDVELRCDPISGHTALYWYRQSLGQGLEFLIYFQGNSAPDKSGLPSDRFSAERTGGSVSTLTIQRTQQEDSAVYLCASRLGGAYEQYFGPGTRLTVT.

The chain couples TRBV29-1 to TRBJ2-7; 10 bases are shared with TRBD2. The CDR3 length is 16 residues. CDR1 and CDR2 from the germline V gene are SQVTM and ANQGSEA. The trim removed 4 bases at V and 4 bases at J, leaving 13 bases unmatched. The CDR3 reads CSVAGIAGGPPYEQYF. In nucleotides, the CDR3 is TGCAGCGTTGCAGGAATAGCGGGAGGCCCCCCTTACGAGCAGTACTTC.

The chain is built from TRBV15 and TRBJ2-7, with D possibly matching TRBD1 (5 bases). Germline V lookup: CDR1 LNHNV, CDR2 YYDKDF (reference sequence). The CDR3 is 18 amino acids. The ends were cut back, 0 bases at V and 3 bases at J, with 21 bases in the middle. CDR3 in DNA: TGTGCCACCAGCAGAGAACAAGTGAGTTACGGACAAGTCTACGAGCAGTACTTC. Protein product: CATSREQVSYGQVYEQYF.

This rearrangement joins TRBV27 to TRBJ1-5; no clear D gene. V was clipped by 5 bases and J by 4 bases, with 12 bases between them. The CDR3 runs 14 residues. Germline CDR1 reads MNHEY; CDR2 reads SMNVEV (reference sequence). The CDR3 bases are TGTGCCAGCAGTCCCGGTAACGGGAATCAGCCCCAGCATTTT. Translation: CASSPGNGNQPQHF.

CDR3 in DNA: TGTGCCAGCAGCTTAGGCGGGTTTGAGACCCAGTACTTC. Translating gives CASSLGGFETQYF. The chain couples TRBV7-2 to TRBJ2-5; weak D call: TRBD2 (5 bases). Germline loops: CDR1 SGHTA, CDR2 FQGNSA. This CDR3 has 13 residues. Deletions cut 1 base from V and 5 bases from J, with 8 bases between.

The chain links TRBV4-1 to TRBJ2-5, with TRBD2 matching 9 bases. The length of the CDR3 is 17 residues. The junction had 7 bases not matched to a gene; V was cut back by 0 bases and J by 2 bases. Germline V gene lookup returns CDR1 MGHRA and CDR2 YSYEKL. The CDR3: CASSQDWASGAQETQYF. CDR3 sequence (DNA): TGCGCCAGCAGCCAAGATTGGGCTAGCGGGGCGCAAGAGACCCAGTACTTC.

The rearrangement uses TRBV24-1 and TRBJ2-5; TRBD1 aligns across 12 bases. This CDR3 is 16 amino acids long. V shed 0 bases, J shed 4 bases, and the junction held 2 bases outside the gene matches. CDR1 KGHDR and CDR2 SFDVKD come from the germline V gene. In DNA, the CDR3 is TGTGCCACCAGTGATTTGGGGACAGGGGGCAGAGAGACCCAGTACTTC. Amino acids: CATSDLGTGGRETQYF.

The chain links TRBV18 to TRBJ2-2; possibly TRBD2 for D (7 bases). V was shortened by 2 bases and J by 8 bases, with 18 bases between the two germline ends. The CDR3 consists of 16 residues. Germline CDR1 and CDR2: KGHSH and LQKENI. CDR3: CASSPTAGAFSGELFF. CDR3 DNA sequence: TGTGCCAGCTCACCAACGGCGGGGGCTTTTTCGGGGGAGCTGTTTTTT.

Worth noting for this clone: The junction departs from germline at one end; a sequencing error may be responsible. V usage is TRBV30 and J usage is TRBJ1-5; D is unresolved. This CDR3 has 13 residues. Germline lookup yields CDR1 GTSNPN and CDR2 SVGIG (reference sequence). CDR3 loop: CAWSPPTGGLLFF. The CDR3 DNA reads as TGTGCCTGGAGCCCCCCAACCGGCGGGCTGTTGTTCTTT.

The chain couples TRBV7-6 to TRBJ1-1, with TRBD1 matching over 9 bases. Germline V gene lookup returns CDR1 SGHVS and CDR2 FNYEAQ. V lost 5 bases, J lost 0 bases, and 4 bases stayed unmatched. The CDR3 is made up of 15 amino acids. The CDR3 sequence: CASSGDRELNTEAFF. CDR3 DNA sequence: TGTGCCAGCAGCGGGGACAGGGAGCTGAACACTGAAGCTTTCTTT.

The chain recombines TRBV19 with TRBJ2-1; TRBD1 matches 7 bases. This CDR3 spans 13 amino acids. Germline values: CDR1 LNHDA, CDR2 SQIVND (reference sequence). V shed 6 bases, J shed 10 bases, and the junction held 9 bases outside the gene matches. The CDR3 DNA reads TGTGCCAGTAGACCTGACAGGGTAAGGGAGCAGTTCTTC. This sequence encodes CASRPDRVREQFF.

This clone was recorded once. The V call is TRBV5-1, the J call TRBJ1-4; tentative D call: TRBD1 (5 bases). The CDR3 is 14 amino acids. Trimming shortened V by 1 base and J by 3 bases, and 7 bases separated the two germline ends. Germline V gene lookup returns CDR1 SGHRS and CDR2 YFSETQ. The CDR3 region is CASSLTGPNEKLFF. CDR3 bases: TGCGCCAGCAGCTTGACAGGTCCTAATGAAAAACTGTTTTTT.

The count of this clone is one. The V and J genes are TRBV2 and TRBJ1-2; D uncertain. The V end lost 2 bases, the J end lost 4 bases, and 11 bases lay between the germline ends. The CDR3 contains 14 residues. CDR1 and CDR2 (germline): SNHLY, FYNNEI. The CDR3 loop reads CASSENTSGYGYTF. CDR3 nucleotide sequence: TGTGCCAGCAGTGAAAACACCTCGGGCTATGGCTACACCTTC.

This chain connects TRBV5-4 to TRBJ1-2, with a possible D match to TRBD1 (6 bases). The CDR3 runs to 13 residues. Germline V gene data show CDR1 as SGHNT and CDR2 as YYREEE (reference sequence). Trimming removed 3 bases from V and 2 bases from J, with 8 bases in between. The chain's CDR3 is CASSSGQNYGYTF. CDR3 sequence (DNA): TGTGCCAGCAGCTCAGGACAGAACTATGGCTACACCTTC.

V and J are TRBV19 and TRBJ1-1; D perhaps matches TRBD1 (5 bases). The germline V gene encodes CDR1 LNHDA and CDR2 SQIVND (reference sequence). The length of the CDR3 is 13 residues. V was clipped by 5 bases and J by 5 bases, with 12 bases between them. As DNA, the CDR3 is TGTGCCAGTAGTCTCCAGGGATGGACTGAAGCTTTCTTT. Protein sequence: CASSLQGWTEAFF.

The V gene is TRBV7-2, the J gene TRBJ2-3, with a tentative D call TRBD1 (6 bases). Trimming stripped 5 bases from V and 2 bases from J, with 14 bases between. The CDR3 has 15 residues. In germline, CDR1 is SGHTA, CDR2 FQGNSA. The DNA for the CDR3 is TGTGCCAGCAGCCCCGCCCGGGACAACACAGATACGCAGTATTTT. The encoded protein is CASSPARDNTDTQYF.

This sequence joins TRBV27 and TRBJ2-2; 8 bases map to TRBD2. V was pared by 6 bases and J by 7 bases, with 16 bases of the junction left unmatched. This CDR3 has 17 residues. Germline CDR1 and CDR2: MNHEY and SMNVEV (reference sequence). The CDR3 DNA is TGTGCCAGCAGGCCGAGGAGGCGGGAGGTAACGGGCGGGGAGCTGTTTTTT. Its protein is CASRPRRREVTGGELFF.

The chain uses TRBV12-5 and TRBJ1-4; 9 bases fit TRBD1. The CDR3 length is 14 residues. V dropped 4 bases and J dropped 5; count of bases not matched to a gene: 2. Germline-derived CDR1 and CDR2 are LGHNT and FRNRAP. The DNA of the CDR3 is TGTGCTAGTGGTTGGGGGACAGGGAATGAAAAACTGTTTTTT. It codes for CASGWGTGNEKLFF.

The chain recombines TRBV7-2 with TRBJ2-1, with 9 bases matching TRBD1. Germline CDR1 is SGHTA and CDR2 is FQGNSA. The CDR3 covers 14 residues. Germline trimming cut 3 bases from V and 7 bases from J; bases unmatched to any gene: 4. CDR3 residues: CASSFRTGVNEQFF. CDR3 coding DNA: TGTGCCAGCAGCTTCCGGACAGGGGTAAATGAGCAGTTCTTC.